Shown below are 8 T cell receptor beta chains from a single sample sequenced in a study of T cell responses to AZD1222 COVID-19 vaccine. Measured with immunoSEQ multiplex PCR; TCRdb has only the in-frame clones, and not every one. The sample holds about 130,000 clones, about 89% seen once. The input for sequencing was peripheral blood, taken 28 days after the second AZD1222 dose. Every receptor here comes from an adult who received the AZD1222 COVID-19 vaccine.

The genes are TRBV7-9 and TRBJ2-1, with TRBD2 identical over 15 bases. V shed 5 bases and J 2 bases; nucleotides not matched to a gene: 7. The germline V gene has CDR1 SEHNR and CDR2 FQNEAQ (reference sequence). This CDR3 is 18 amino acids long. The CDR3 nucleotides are TGTGCCAGCAGCACCGGACTAGCGGGGGGGCAAACCTACAATGAGCAGTTCTTC. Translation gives CASSTGLAGGQTYNEQFF.

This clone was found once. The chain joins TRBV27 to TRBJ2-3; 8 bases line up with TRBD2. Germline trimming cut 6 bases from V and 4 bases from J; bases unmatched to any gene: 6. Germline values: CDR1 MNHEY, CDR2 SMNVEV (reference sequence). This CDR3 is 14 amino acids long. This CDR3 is CASRHGGASDTQYF. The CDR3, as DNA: TGTGCCAGCAGACACGGGGGGGCTTCAGATACGCAGTATTTT.

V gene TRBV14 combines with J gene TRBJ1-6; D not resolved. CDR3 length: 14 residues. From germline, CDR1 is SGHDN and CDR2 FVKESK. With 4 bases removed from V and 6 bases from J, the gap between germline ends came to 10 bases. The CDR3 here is CASSPAGSNSPLHF. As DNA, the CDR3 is TGTGCCAGCAGCCCGGCTGGGTCTAATTCACCCCTCCACTTT.

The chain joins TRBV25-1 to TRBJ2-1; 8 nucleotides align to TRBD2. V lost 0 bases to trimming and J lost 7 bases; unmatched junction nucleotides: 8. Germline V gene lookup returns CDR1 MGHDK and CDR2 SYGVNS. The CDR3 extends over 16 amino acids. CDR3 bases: TGTGCCAGCAGTGAATATGGGACTAGATGGGGGAATGAGCAGTTCTTC. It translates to CASSEYGTRWGNEQFF.

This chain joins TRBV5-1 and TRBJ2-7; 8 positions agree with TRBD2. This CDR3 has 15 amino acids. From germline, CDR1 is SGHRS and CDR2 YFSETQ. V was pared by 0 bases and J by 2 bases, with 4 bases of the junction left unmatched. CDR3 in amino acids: CASSLGGSGTYEQYF. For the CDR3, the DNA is TGCGCCAGCAGCTTGGGGGGTAGCGGGACCTACGAGCAGTACTTC.

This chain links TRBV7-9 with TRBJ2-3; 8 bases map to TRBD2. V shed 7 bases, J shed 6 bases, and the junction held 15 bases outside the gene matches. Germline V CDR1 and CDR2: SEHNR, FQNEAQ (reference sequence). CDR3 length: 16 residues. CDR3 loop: CASTQPGGGRGDTQYF. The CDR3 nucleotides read TGTGCCAGCACCCAGCCGGGGGGGGGCAGAGGGGATACGCAGTATTTT.

CDR3: CSVGAGVNTEAFF. DNA for the CDR3: TGCAGCGTCGGGGCCGGGGTGAACACTGAAGCTTTCTTT. The rearrangement joins TRBV29-1 to TRBJ1-1; a weak D match, TRBD1 (5 bases). The ends were cut back, 6 bases at V and 0 bases at J, with 11 bases in the middle. Germline V gene lookup returns CDR1 SQVTM and CDR2 ANQGSEA. CDR3 length: 13 residues.

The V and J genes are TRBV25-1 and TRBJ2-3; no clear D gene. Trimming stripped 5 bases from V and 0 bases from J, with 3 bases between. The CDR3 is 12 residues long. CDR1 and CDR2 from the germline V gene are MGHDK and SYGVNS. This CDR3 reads CASSWSTDTQYF. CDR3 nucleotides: TGTGCCAGCAGTTGGAGCACAGATACGCAGTATTTT.